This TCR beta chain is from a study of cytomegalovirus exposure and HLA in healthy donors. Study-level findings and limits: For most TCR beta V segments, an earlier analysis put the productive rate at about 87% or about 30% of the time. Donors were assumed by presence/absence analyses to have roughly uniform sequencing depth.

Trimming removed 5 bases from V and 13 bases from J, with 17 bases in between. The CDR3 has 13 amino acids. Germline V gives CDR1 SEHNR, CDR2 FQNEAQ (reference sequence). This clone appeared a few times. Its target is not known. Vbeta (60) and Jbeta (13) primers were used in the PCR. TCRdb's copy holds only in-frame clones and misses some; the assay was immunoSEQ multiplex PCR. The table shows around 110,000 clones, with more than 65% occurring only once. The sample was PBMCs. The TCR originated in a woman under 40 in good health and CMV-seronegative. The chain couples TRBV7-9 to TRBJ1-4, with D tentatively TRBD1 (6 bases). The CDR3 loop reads CASSHRGGPVLFF. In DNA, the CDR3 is TGTGCCAGCAGCCACCGGGGGGGGCCCGTACTGTTTTTT.